What follows describes a single T cell receptor (beta chain). Its target is unknown. The data belong to a study of beta chain features in type 1 diabetes. CDR1 MGHRA and CDR2 YSYEKL come from the germline V gene. Trimming removed 0 bases from V and 7 bases from J, with 9 bases in between. The CDR3 runs 13 residues. Whole-study results and caveats: Because the template was cDNA, high-expressing cells might be over-represented. Across all four CD4+ subsets, people with type 1 diabetes showed modestly shorter TCRB CDR3s. Patients showed naive, central memory and Treg TCRB repertoires that appeared more similar than those of healthy donors.

Reverse transcription of all isolated RNA meant that expressed TCRB transcripts were sequenced. This table comes from immunoSEQ multiplex PCR, and its TCRdb copy is limited to in-frame clones, with some not included. There are over 200,000 clones in the sample; around 9.9% occur only once, and over 0.015% lies in the top ten. Sequenced sample: naive CD4+ T cells from blood. The origin of this receptor is a man aged 30-40 years with type 1 diabetes. J is TRBJ1-1 and V is TRBV4-1; D is possibly TRBD1 (5 bases). The CDR3 bases are TGCGCCAGCAGCCAAGATTTGGGGGGTGAAGCTTTCTTT. As protein: CASSQDLGGEAFF.